This T cell receptor (beta chain) was identified in a study of shared clonotypes between healthy human individuals. Some clones are missing from TCRdb's copy, which holds only in-frame ones; the method was immunoSEQ multiplex PCR. Among 850,000 to 1,100,000 clones, 60% to 80% were seen once, and the ten largest hold approximately 0.95%. CDR1 is SGHVS and CDR2 is FQNEAQ in the germline V gene. CDR3 size: 16 residues. V was shortened by 7 bases and J by 6 bases, with 22 bases between the two germline ends. The genes are TRBV7-8 and TRBJ2-1; D remains unclear. The sequenced sample consisted of memory CD4+ T cells from PBMCs. Indicated subset: CD45RA-negative fraction. This receptor was taken from a man between 18 and 29 years old in good health. Some clones in this sample may be carry-over from other donors' samples. The CDR3 bases are TGTGCCAGCAACCCCCGGGCGGTGGTGGCAGGCAATGAGCAGTTCTTC. This gives the protein CASNPRAVVAGNEQFF.